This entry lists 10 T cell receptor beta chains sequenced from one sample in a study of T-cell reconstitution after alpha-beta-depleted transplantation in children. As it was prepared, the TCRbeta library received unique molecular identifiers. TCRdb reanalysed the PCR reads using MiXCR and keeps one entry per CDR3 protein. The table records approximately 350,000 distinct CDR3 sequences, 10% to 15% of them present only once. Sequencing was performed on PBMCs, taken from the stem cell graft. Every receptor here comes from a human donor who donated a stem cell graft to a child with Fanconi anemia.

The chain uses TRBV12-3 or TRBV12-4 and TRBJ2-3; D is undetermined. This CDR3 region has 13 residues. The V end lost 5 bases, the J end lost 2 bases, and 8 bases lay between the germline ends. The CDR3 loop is CASSVSYTDTQYF. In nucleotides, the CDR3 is TGTGCCAGCAGTGTGTCGTACACAGATACGCAGTATTTT.

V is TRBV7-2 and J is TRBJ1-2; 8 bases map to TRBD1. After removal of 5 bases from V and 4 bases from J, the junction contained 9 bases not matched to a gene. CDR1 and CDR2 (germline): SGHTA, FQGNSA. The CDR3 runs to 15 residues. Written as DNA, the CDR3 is TGTGCCAGCAGCACGACCATGACAGGGGTCTATGGCTACACCTTC. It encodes CASSTTMTGVYGYTF.

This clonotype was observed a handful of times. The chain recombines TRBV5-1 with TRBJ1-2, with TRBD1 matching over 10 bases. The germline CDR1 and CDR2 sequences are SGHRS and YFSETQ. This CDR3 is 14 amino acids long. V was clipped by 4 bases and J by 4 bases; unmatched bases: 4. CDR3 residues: CASSQGQGPYGYTF. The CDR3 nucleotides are TGCGCCAGCAGCCAGGGACAGGGGCCCTATGGCTACACCTTC.

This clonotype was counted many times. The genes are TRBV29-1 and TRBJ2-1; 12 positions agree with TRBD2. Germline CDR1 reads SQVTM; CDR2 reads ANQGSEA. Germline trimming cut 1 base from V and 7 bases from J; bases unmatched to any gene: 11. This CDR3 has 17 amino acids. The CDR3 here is CSVEGQLAGGNWNEQFF. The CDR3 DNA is TGCAGCGTTGAAGGACAACTAGCGGGGGGAAATTGGAATGAGCAGTTCTTC.

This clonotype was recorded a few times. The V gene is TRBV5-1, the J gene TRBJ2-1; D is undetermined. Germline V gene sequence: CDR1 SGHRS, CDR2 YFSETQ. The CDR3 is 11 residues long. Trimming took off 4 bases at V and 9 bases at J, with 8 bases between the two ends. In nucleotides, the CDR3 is TGCGCCAGCAGCCTAGATGTTGAGCAGTTCTTC. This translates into CASSLDVEQFF.

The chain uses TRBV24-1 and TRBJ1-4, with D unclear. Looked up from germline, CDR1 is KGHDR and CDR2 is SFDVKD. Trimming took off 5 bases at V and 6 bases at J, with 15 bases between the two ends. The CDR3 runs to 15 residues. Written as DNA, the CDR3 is TGTGCCACCAGTGGGGCCAAGTCAATTGATGAAAAACTGTTTTTT. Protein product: CATSGAKSIDEKLFF.

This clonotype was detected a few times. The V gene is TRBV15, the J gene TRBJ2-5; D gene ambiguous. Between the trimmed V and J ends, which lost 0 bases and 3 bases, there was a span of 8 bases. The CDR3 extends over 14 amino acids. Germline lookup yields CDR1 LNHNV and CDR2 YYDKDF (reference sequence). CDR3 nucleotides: TGTGCCACCAGCAGAGATCGCACAGAAGAGACCCAGTACTTC. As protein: CATSRDRTEETQYF.

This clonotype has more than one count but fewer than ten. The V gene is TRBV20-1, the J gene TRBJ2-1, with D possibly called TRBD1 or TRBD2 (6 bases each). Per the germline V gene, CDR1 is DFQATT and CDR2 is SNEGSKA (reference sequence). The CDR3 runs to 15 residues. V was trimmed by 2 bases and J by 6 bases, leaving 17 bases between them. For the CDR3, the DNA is TGCAGTGCTAGATCCCCCTCGGGGGCTGGCAATGAGCAGTTCTTC. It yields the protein CSARSPSGAGNEQFF.

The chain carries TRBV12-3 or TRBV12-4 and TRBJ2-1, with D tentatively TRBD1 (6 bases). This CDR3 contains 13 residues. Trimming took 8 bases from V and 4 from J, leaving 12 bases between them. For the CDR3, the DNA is TGTGCCAGCGCCCTCCAGGGGTACAATGAGCAGTTCTTC. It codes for CASALQGYNEQFF.

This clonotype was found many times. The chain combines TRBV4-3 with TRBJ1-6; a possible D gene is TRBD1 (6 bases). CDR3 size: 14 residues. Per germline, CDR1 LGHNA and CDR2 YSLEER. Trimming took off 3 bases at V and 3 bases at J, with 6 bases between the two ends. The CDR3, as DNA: TGCGCCAGCAGCCAGGACAGCTATAATTCACCCCTCCACTTT. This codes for CASSQDSYNSPLHF.